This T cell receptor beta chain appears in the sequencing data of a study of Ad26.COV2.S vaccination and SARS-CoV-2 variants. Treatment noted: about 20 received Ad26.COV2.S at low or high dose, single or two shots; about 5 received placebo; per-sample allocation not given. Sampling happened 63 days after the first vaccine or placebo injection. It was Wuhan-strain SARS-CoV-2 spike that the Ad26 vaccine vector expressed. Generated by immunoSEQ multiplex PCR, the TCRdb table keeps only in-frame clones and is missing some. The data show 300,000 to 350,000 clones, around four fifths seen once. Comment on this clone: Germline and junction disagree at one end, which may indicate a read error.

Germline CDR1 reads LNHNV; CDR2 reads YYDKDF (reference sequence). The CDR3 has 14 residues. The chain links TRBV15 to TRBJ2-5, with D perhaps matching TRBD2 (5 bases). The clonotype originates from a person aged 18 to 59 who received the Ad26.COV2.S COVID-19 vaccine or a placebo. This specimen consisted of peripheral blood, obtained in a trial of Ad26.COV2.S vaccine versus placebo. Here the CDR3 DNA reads TGTGCCACCACCAGAGGTCTAGCTGAAGAGACCCAGTACTTC. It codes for CATTRGLAEETQYF.